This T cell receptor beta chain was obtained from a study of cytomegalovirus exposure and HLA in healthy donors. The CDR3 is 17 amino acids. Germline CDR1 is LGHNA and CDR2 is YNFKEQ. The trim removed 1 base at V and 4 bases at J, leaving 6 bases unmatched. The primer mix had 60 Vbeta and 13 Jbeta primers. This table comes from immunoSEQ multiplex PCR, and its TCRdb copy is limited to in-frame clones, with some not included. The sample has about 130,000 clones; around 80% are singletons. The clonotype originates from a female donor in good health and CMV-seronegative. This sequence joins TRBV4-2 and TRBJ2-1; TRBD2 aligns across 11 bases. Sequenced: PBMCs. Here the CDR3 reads CASSQVGGTSGYNEQFF. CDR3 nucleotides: TGTGCCAGCAGCCAAGTTGGGGGGACTAGCGGTTACAATGAGCAGTTCTTC.